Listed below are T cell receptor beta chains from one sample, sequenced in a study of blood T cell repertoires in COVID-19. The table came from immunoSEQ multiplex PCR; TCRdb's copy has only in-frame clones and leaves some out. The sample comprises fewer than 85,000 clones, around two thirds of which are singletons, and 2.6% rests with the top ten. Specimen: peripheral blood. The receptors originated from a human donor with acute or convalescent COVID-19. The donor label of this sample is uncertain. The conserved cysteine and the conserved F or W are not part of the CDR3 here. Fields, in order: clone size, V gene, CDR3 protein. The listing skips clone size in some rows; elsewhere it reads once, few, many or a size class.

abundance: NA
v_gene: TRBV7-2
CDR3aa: ASTPSPLPSGAQEQF

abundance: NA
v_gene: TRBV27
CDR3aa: ASNRSGPRSSYNSPLH

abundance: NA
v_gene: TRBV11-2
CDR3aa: ASSFLAGGAGETQY

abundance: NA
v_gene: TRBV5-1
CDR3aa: ASRFRSGDTGELF

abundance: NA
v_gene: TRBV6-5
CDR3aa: ASSGQGHTEAF

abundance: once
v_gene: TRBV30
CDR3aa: AWRSGRAYEQY

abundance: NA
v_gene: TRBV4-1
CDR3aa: ASSQGAGGPSDTGELF

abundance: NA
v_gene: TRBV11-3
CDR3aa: ASSPNSPAGTGELF

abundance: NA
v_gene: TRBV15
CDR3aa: ATSRSDSYEQY

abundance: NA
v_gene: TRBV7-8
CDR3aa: ASSLDRNTEAF

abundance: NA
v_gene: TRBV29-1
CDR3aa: SVGEGGQPQH

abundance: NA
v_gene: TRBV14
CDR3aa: ASSQLTGGRTGELF

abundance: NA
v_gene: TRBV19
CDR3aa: ATGSRYNEKLF

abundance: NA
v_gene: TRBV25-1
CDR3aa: ASSPDGHAYNEQF

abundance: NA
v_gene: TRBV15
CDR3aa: ATSRGRGLSSYEQY

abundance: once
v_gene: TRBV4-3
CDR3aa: ASSQEAGAGSPLH

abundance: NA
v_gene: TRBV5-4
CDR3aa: ASSLGQGQNSPLH

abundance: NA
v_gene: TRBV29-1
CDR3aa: SAAHGSLQPQH

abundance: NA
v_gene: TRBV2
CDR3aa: ASSRQGAAYGYT

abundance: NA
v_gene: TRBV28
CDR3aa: ASNYRDRVNQPQH

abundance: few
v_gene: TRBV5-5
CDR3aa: ASSPQTGGNSPLH

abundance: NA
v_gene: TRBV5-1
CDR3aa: ASRTDFSGSGKTQY

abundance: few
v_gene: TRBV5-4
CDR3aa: ASSVRLGGYT

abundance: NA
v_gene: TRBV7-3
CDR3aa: ASGTGLPTGELF

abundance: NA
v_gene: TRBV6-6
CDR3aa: ASSYPGTSRSEQF

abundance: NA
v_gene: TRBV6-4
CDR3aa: ASSREANTGELF

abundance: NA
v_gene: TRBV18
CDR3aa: ASSTSPSSYEQY

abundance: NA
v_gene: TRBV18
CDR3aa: ASSPLETEETQY

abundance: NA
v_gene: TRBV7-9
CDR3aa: ASSLGTSSVGELF

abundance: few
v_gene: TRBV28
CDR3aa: ASSLAGFSFGDRGRMDNYGYT

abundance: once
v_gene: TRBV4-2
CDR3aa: ASSLPTGSQTEAF

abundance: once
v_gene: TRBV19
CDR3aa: ASSQTSDSYEQY

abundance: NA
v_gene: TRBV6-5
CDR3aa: ASRRSPQETQY

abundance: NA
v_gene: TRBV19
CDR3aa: ASSLGVSTDTQY

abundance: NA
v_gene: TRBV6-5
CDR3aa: ASTLDGLETQY

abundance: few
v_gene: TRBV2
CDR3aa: ASRLRDRGSSDTQY

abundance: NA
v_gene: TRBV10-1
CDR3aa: ASSRTGGSDTQY

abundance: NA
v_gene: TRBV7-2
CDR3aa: ASSFGGANYGYT

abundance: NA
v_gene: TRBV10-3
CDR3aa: AILRGNRGEDGYT

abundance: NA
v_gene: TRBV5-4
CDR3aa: ASSLDSNYGYT